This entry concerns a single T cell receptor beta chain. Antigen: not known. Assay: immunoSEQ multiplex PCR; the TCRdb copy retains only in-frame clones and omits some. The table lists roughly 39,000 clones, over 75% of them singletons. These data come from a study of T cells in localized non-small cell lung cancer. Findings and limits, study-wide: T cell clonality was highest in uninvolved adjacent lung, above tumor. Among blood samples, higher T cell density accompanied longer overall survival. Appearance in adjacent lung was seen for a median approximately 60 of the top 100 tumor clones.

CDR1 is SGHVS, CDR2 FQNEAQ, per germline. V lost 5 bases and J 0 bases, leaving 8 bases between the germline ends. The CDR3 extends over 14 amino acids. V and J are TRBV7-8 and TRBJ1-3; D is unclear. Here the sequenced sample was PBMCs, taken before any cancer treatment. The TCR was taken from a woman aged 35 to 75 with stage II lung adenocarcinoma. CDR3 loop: CASSIHSSGNTIYF. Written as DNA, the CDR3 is TGTGCCAGCAGCATACACTCCTCTGGAAACACCATATATTTT.